This T cell receptor (beta chain) was documented in a study of breast tumors, draining lymph nodes, adjacent tissues. Findings and caveats of the study: The data were judged consistent with most tumor T cells coming from lymph node and expanding in tumor.

The germline V gene has CDR1 SGHVS and CDR2 FNYEAQ. The CDR3 has 14 amino acids. Trimming removed 2 bases from V and 4 bases from J, with 11 bases in between. As for this clonotype: As yet, its antigen is unknown.

Each CDR3 protein is one row after TCRdb ran MiXCR on the multiplex PCR reads. The top ten clones hold about 11% of a sample with approximately 52,000 distinct CDR3 sequences, about 40% of them seen once. This sequence was found in a female donor with breast cancer. Some clones in this sample may be carry-over from other donors' samples. This chain links TRBV7-6 with TRBJ2-5, with D possibly being TRBD2 (6 bases). The sequenced sample consisted of breast tumor tissue. CDR3 sequence reads: CASSLRDFAETQYF. The CDR3 DNA follows: TGTGCCAGCAGCTTACGGGACTTCGCAGAGACCCAGTACTTC. Complete variable domain (other parts from reference TRBV7-6 and TRBJ2-5): GAGVSQSPRYKVTKRGQDVALRCDPISGHVSLYWYRQALGQGPEFLTYFNYEAQQDKSGLPNDRFSAERPEGSISTLTIQRTEQRDSAMYRCASSLRDFAETQYFGPGTRLLVL.